Below, one T cell receptor (beta chain) is given with its context. Its antigen is undetermined. The template-switching step introduced UMIs that carried a 6-nucleotide sample barcode. TCRdb reprocessed the 5' RACE reads and stores each CDR3 protein as one record, lacking DNA. The repertoire table contains 200,000 to 250,000 distinct CDR3 sequences. The data derive from a study of monozygotic twins with inflammatory bowel disease. General study points: In patient repertoires, differing immunosuppressive treatments may have added some variability.

The V gene's germline CDR1 is SGHRS and CDR2 YFSETQ. This CDR3 has 15 amino acids. The source is a human donor with ulcerative colitis or Crohn's disease, or a healthy co-twin of an affected twin (not recorded which). Sequencing used blood. This chain joins TRBV5-1 and TRBJ2-7; TCRdb's D call of TRBD1 is untestable without DNA. CDR3 residues: CASGYHTGANYEQYF.